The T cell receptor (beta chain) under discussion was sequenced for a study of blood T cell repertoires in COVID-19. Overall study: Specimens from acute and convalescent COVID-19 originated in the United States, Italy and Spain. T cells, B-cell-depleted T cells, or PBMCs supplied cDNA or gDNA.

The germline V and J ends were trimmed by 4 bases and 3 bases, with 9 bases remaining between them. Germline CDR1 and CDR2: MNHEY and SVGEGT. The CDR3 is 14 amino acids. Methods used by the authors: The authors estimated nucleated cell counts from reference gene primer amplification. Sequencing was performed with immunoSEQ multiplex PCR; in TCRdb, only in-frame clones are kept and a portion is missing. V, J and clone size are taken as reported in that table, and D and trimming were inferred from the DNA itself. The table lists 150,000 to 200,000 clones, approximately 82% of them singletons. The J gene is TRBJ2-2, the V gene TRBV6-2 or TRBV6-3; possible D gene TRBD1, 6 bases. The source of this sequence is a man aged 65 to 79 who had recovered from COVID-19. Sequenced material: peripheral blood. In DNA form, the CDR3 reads TGTGCCAGCAGTTTCAACAGGGACACCGGGGAGCTGTTTTTT. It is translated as CASSFNRDTGELFF.